The rows below give T cell receptor beta chains drawn from one sample of a study of tumor-infiltrating lymphocytes in primary liver carcinoma. Using its own MiXCR run on the multiplex PCR reads, TCRdb lists one record per CDR3 protein. The repertoire consists of tens of thousands of distinct CDR3 sequences, with roughly 70% occurring once and the leading ten covering 25% to 30%. Sequencing was performed on liver tumor tissue from sampling region 5. The receptors here all came from a man aged 40-55 years with primary liver carcinoma and hepatitis B virus infection. Both conserved end residues are part of each CDR3. Each record gives: J gene, clone size, V gene, D gene, CDR3 DNA, CDR3 protein. D genes are given only for firm matches. Rows give clone size only sometimes, using once, few, many, or a class for an expanded clone.

>TRBJ2-1|-|TRBV6-5|TRBD2
TGTGTCACCAGATATGGACTAGCGGGGCACGATGAGCAGTTCTTC
CVTRYGLAGHDEQFF
>TRBJ1-4|many|TRBV10-3|-
TGTGCCATCAGAGGGTCCAATGAAAAACTGTTTTTT
CAIRGSNEKLFF
>TRBJ2-1|-|TRBV6-1|-
TGTGCCAGCAGTGAAGGGGCAGGTAGCAATGAGCAGTTCTTC
CASSEGAGSNEQFF
>TRBJ2-7|-|TRBV11-3|TRBD2
TGCACCAGCAGCACCGGACTAGGGGCGTTCTACGAGCAGTACTTC
CTSSTGLGAFYEQYF
>TRBJ2-1|-|TRBV5-4|-
TGTGCCAGCAGCGAGGCGTTTTACAATGAGCAATTCTTC
CASSEAFYNEQFF
>TRBJ2-1|-|TRBV4-1|-
TGTGCCAGCAGCCAGGCTTCTAGCGTCAAGCAGTTCTTC
CASSQASSVKQFF
>TRBJ2-2|-|TRBV10-3|TRBD2
TGTACCATCAGCTTTTCTAGACTAGCGGTTCACACCGGGGAGTTGTTTTTT
CTISFSRLAVHTGELFF
>TRBJ2-1|few|TRBV11-2|-
TGTGCTCGCAGCTTAAACGATGCCTATGAGCAGTTCTTC
CARSLNDAYEQFF
>TRBJ2-5|few|TRBV2|-
TGTGCCAGCAATGGGGGATCCCTACAGGAGACCCAGTACTTC
CASNGGSLQETQYF
>TRBJ2-2|many|TRBV12-3/TRBV12-4|TRBD1
TGTGCCAGCAGTTGGGGGACAGGTGCGCTGAACACCGGGGAGCTGTTTTTT
CASSWGTGALNTGELFF
>TRBJ2-3|-|TRBV7-9|-
TGTGCGAGCAGCTGTAGGGACGAATACACAGATACGCAGTATTTT
CASSCRDEYTDTQYF
>TRBJ2-3|-|TRBV6-6|TRBD1
TGTGCCAGCAGTTACTCGACAGGGGGCCTATTATATACAGATACGCACTATTTT
CASSYSTGGLLYTDTHYF
>TRBJ1-1|-|TRBV29-1|-
TGCAGCGCTGCCCAACAGGTTAACACTGAAGCTTTTTTT
CSAAQQVNTEAFF
>TRBJ2-7|many|TRBV6-2/TRBV6-3|TRBD1
TGTGCCAGCAGTTACTCACTAGGGGACAGCTCCTACGAGCAGTACTTC
CASSYSLGDSSYEQYF
>TRBJ1-2|once|TRBV29-1|-
TGCAGCGTTGGGGTGGGCTCGAGTGGCTACACCTTC
CSVGVGSSGYTF
>TRBJ2-7|-|TRBV28|-
TGTGCCAGAAGATTAGACAGTCCCAGTGATGACGAACAGTACTTC
CARRLDSPSDDEQYF
>TRBJ1-2|-|TRBV7-9|TRBD1
TGTGGCAGCAACTTACTACAGGGGACGATATTGAGGTCTGGCTACACCTTC
CGSNLLQGTILRSGYTF
>TRBJ2-7|once|TRBV4-2|-
-
CTTTGLAGVYKCYKQYF
>TRBJ2-7|-|TRBV11-2|TRBD1
TGTGCCAGCAGCTCTACAGGGGGCCGGAGGTACGAGCACTATTTT
CASSSTGGRRYEHYF
>TRBJ2-1|-|TRBV11-2|-
TGTGCCAGTAACTTGGGGGTGCGTGAGCAGTTCTTC
CASNLGVREQFF
>TRBJ2-7|few|TRBV7-3|-
TGTGCCAGCAGCTTACTCGGTAGTAGCGAGCAGTACTTC
CASSLLGSSEQYF
>TRBJ2-5|-|TRBV24-1|-
TGTGCCACCGGACGAGAGGGGTTGGAGACCCAGTACTTC
CATGREGLETQYF
>TRBJ2-7|-|TRBV6-6|TRBD2
TGTGCCGGCAGTTACGGGGCTGGCGGGAGATACGAACAGTACTTC
CAGSYGAGGRYEQYF
>TRBJ1-5|-|TRBV4-1|-
TGTACCAGCAGCCAACAGGGAGGCGGCAATCAGCCCCAGCATTTT
CTSSQQGGGNQPQHF
>TRBJ1-2|-|TRBV11-2|TRBD1
TGTGCCAGCAGCCCAGCCGACAGGGAGTATGGCTGCATCTTC
CASSPADREYGCIF
>TRBJ2-3|-|TRBV4-2|-
TGTGCCAGCAACCCTGGAGGGGGTGACAATCAGCCCCAGTATTTT
CASNPGGGDNQPQYF
>TRBJ1-2|-|TRBV10-2|-
TGCGCCGGCACTGAGGGGGGGCTCGACTATGGCCACACCTTC
CAGTEGGLDYGHTF
>TRBJ2-3|-|TRBV30|TRBD2
TGTGCCTGGAATCCGGGACTAGCAGGAACTCTCACAGATACGCAGTATTTT
CAWNPGLAGTLTDTQYF
>TRBJ1-5|-|TRBV6-1|TRBD1
TGTGCTAGAAGTGAAGCGCAGGGGGCTCAGCCCCAGCATTTT
CARSEAQGAQPQHF
>TRBJ2-7|-|TRBV6-1|-
TGTGCCAGCAGTGACAGAGCTGGGTACGAGGAGTATTTC
CASSDRAGYEEYF
>TRBJ2-5|-|TRBV4-1|-
TGCGCCTGCAGCCAGGAAAAAGAGACCCAGTGCTTC
CACSQEKETQCF
>TRBJ2-7|-|TRBV28|-
TGTGCCGGTACGACACCCACGAGGGCTACTGGAGGGCAGTACTTC
CAGTTPTRATGGQYF
>TRBJ2-7|-|TRBV4-2|-
TGTGCCAGCAGCCATTTTCTGGTCTACGAGCAGTACTTC
CASSHFLVYEQYF
>TRBJ2-2|many|TRBV25-1|TRBD1
TGTGCCAGCAGTGAATGGACAGGGGAGCTCACCGGGGAGCTGTTTTTT
CASSEWTGELTGELFF
>TRBJ2-1|-|TRBV4-1|-
TGCGCCAGCAGCCAGGCAGGAGGGTACAATAAGCGGTTCTTC
CASSQAGGYNKRFF
>TRBJ2-2|-|TRBV7-2|-
TGTGCCAGCAGCTTATACGGAGGACTGGCTAACACCGGGGACCTGTTTTTT
CASSLYGGLANTGDLFF
>TRBJ2-1|once|TRBV6-1|TRBD1
TGTACCAGCAGTGTACGGGCAGGGACAGGGGATGAGCAGTTCTTC
CTSSVRAGTGDEQFF
>TRBJ1-1|-|TRBV28|-
TGTGCCAGCACCTTTGAGGGTCATCAAACAGCTTTCTTT
CASTFEGHQTAFF
>TRBJ2-7|-|TRBV11-2|-
TGTGCCAGCAAGGCGGGTTGGGAGCAGTACTTC
CASKAGWEQYF
>TRBJ2-3|-|TRBV4-1|TRBD2
TGCGCCAGAAGCCAAGAGCCTAGCGGCTCAGATACGCAATATTTT
CARSQEPSGSDTQYF
>TRBJ1-5|-|TRBV9|-
TGTGCCAGCAGTTCCCGATTTCAGGGACGCAATCAGCCCCAGCATTTT
CASSSRFQGRNQPQHF
>TRBJ2-3|-|TRBV18|TRBD2
TGTGCCAGCTCACCAATGGTTAGCGGGAGTACAGATACGCAGTATTTT
CASSPMVSGSTDTQYF
>TRBJ2-1|few|TRBV4-2|-
TGTGCCAGCAGCCAAGACCCCGTTAGCGTTGAGGATGAGCAGTTCTTC
CASSQDPVSVEDEQFF
>TRBJ2-3|few|TRBV18|-
TGTGCCAGCTCACCAAGGAGCGGGTCCTCAACAGATACGCAGTATTTT
CASSPRSGSSTDTQYF
>TRBJ1-1|many|TRBV7-9|-
TGTGCCAGCAGCCACGACGGGACTGAAGCTTTCTTT
CASSHDGTEAFF
>TRBJ2-7|-|TRBV6-1|-
TGTGCCCCCAGACGAAATCGGCTCGACTACGAGCAGTACTTC
CAPRRNRLDYEQYF
>TRBJ1-2|-|TRBV11-3|-
TGTGCCTGCAGCTTAGCGACGGTCCTTGATGGCTACACCTTC
CACSLATVLDGYTF
>TRBJ2-6|-|TRBV15|-
TGTGACACCAGCAGATTTGCGGGGGCCAACGTCCTGACTTTC
CDTSRFAGANVLTF
>TRBJ1-6|medium-sized|TRBV2|-
TGTGCCAGCGAGGAAACCCCCAATTCACCCCTCCACTTT
CASEETPNSPLHF
>TRBJ2-1|-|TRBV21-1|-
TGTGCCAGCAGCGAAGACGCGGGAGGTAGCAATGAGGAGTTCTTC
CASSEDAGGSNEEFF
>TRBJ2-7|-|TRBV10-1|TRBD2
TGCGTCAGCAGTGAGTTGGAACTAGCGGGAGCGGTGGAGCAGTACTTC
CVSSELELAGAVEQYF
>TRBJ1-5|many|TRBV6-5|TRBD1
TGTGCCAGCAGTCCGGGACAGGGAGGATATGTCGATCAGCCCCAGCATTTT
CASSPGQGGYVDQPQHF
>TRBJ2-7|-|TRBV12-3/TRBV12-4|-
TGTGCCATACTCCAGAGTGGTCTGCGCTACGAGCAGTACTTC
CAILQSGLRYEQYF
>TRBJ2-1|-|TRBV2|TRBD1
TGTGCCGACTACAGGGGGATGGTCAATGAGCAGTTCTTC
CADYRGMVNEQFF
>TRBJ1-4|-|TRBV11-2|-
TGTGTCAGCAGCGCACGGGCAGCAACTAATGAAAAACTGTTTTTT
CVSSARAATNEKLFF
>TRBJ1-4|many|TRBV7-9|-
TGTGCCAGCAGCCCTAGACCCCCTGATAATGAAAAACTGTTTTTT
CASSPRPPDNEKLFF
>TRBJ2-3|many|TRBV6-6|TRBD2
TGTGCCAGCAGTCTCCCTAGCGGGATTCGAGATACGCAGTATTTT
CASSLPSGIRDTQYF
>TRBJ2-5|-|TRBV11-2|-
TGTGCCAGCAGCTTGGGGCTGGGATCGCAAGAGACCCAGTACTTC
CASSLGLGSQETQYF
>TRBJ1-1|-|TRBV6-5|-
TGTCCCAGCAGCTTGGGGGGAGCGAACGCTGAAGCTTTCTTT
CPSSLGGANAEAFF
>TRBJ2-2|medium-sized|TRBV11-1|-
TGTGCCAGCAGCTTAGGAAGCACCGGGGAGCTGTTTTTT
CASSLGSTGELFF